This TCR beta chain was retrieved from a study of T cell repertoires in cytomegalovirus infection. This CDR3 spans 13 amino acids. V was pared by 6 bases and J by 1 base, with 9 bases between. CDR1 and CDR2 from the germline V gene are MNHEY and SVGEGT. TCRdb used MiXCR to reprocess the reads, holding one entry per CDR3 protein. The data show approximately 500,000 distinct CDR3 sequences, more than 20% seen once. This clonotype occurred a few times. This clonotype was obtained from a human donor in good health (CMV status not recorded). Some clones in this sample may be carry-over from other donors' samples. The chain employs TRBV6-2 or TRBV6-3 and TRBJ1-1; the D is unclear. Sequenced material: PBMCs. DNA of the CDR3: TGTGCCAGCAGCACCTTCGGGAACACTGAAGCTTTCTTT. Its protein product is CASSTFGNTEAFF.